This T cell receptor beta chain comes out of a study of OX40 agonist ivuxolimab in advanced cancers. Germline V CDR1 and CDR2: SEHNR, FQNEAQ (reference sequence). CDR3 size: 15 residues. V shed 5 bases and J shed 2 bases, with 13 bases lying between them. The protocol was immunoSEQ multiplex PCR, while the TCRdb copy is restricted to in-frame clones and leaves out a portion. The data hold tens of thousands of clones, with 80% to 90% observed a single time. The sequencing here drew on CD4+ or CD8+ T cells sorted from blood, taken in a trial of the OX40 agonist ivuxolimab. This chain links TRBV7-9 with TRBJ1-5, with D unresolved. The receptor was isolated from an adult with an advanced solid tumor such as melanoma, head and neck, liver or kidney cancer. CDR3 coding DNA: TGTGCCAGCAGCCTCACACGGGAGGGCAATCAGCCCCAGCATTTT. It is translated as CASSLTREGNQPQHF.